Following are 6 T cell receptor beta chains from one sample sequenced in a study of human T cells and chemical hapten exposure. Time point noted: pre-sensitization, week 0. Regarding treatment: therapeutic diphenylcyclopropenone sensitization with weekly scalp DPC. Via MiXCR, TCRdb re-called the RACE reads, giving one row per CDR3 protein. The table shows fewer than 140,000 distinct CDR3 sequences, with around 12% occurring only once. The source material was whole blood, sampled in connection with sensitization to the hapten diphenylcyclopropenone (DPC). Receptors originate from a woman in her fifties or sixties with alopecia areata. Some clones in this sample may be carry-over from other donors' samples.

This clonotype appeared a few times. The chain carries TRBV13 and TRBJ2-1, with 13 bases lining up with TRBD2. Germline V gene lookup returns CDR1 PRHDT and CDR2 FYEKMQ (reference sequence). The J segment lost 2 bases and the V segment lost 4 bases, leaving 5 bases of the junction unmatched. This CDR3 is 17 amino acids long. The CDR3 region has the DNA TGTGCCAGCAGCTACGGGACTAGCGGGGAGACCTACAATGAGCAGTTCTTC. It codes for CASSYGTSGETYNEQFF.

As regards this clonotype: One junction end disagrees with the germline gene, perhaps due to a read error. This chain uses TRBV6-1 with TRBJ2-4; D might be TRBD1 or TRBD2, each matching 6 bases. Germline V gene lookup returns CDR1 MNHNS and CDR2 SASEGT. The CDR3 contains 15 residues. CDR3 region: CASSELATTKGGSNF. The DNA of the CDR3 is TGTGCCAGCAGTGAACTCGCCACCACCAAGGGGGGTAGTAACTTC.

This clonotype was seen only a few times. The CDR3 region has the DNA TGCGCCAGCAGCCATAGGCGACAGGGGAACACCGGGGAGCTGTTTTTT. Translation: CASSHRRQGNTGELFF. V usage is TRBV4-1 and J usage is TRBJ2-2; 7 bases are a match to TRBD1. V lost 3 bases to trimming and J lost 1 base; unmatched junction nucleotides: 5. The V gene's germline CDR1 is MGHRA and CDR2 YSYEKL. The CDR3 is made up of 16 amino acids.

This clonotype has only a few counts. CDR3 coding DNA: TGTGCCAGCAGCCAAGCGGGGACAGGGAGAGGTCAGCCCCAGCATTTT. Translating it yields CASSQAGTGRGQPQHF. The chain carries TRBV3-1 and TRBJ1-5, with 9 bases lining up with TRBD1. Looked up from germline, CDR1 is LGHDT and CDR2 is YNNKEL (reference sequence). Germline trimming cut 1 base from V and 6 bases from J; bases unmatched to any gene: 7. The CDR3 has 16 amino acids.

This clonotype was detected a few times. This chain joins TRBV7-9 and TRBJ2-1; D is perhaps TRBD2 (5 bases). Trimming removed 9 bases from V and 4 bases from J, with 10 bases in between. The CDR3 is 12 residues long. Germline CDR1 reads SEHNR; CDR2 reads FQNEAQ (reference sequence). This CDR3 reads CASTGVYNEQFF. The CDR3 DNA reads TGTGCCAGTACCGGGGTGTACAATGAGCAGTTCTTC.

This clonotype has only a few counts. The V call is TRBV5-1, the J call TRBJ2-7; 10 nucleotides agree with TRBD2. The ends lost 4 bases at V and 2 bases at J; junction bases unmatched: 6. This CDR3 is 15 amino acids long. The germline V gene has CDR1 SGHRS and CDR2 YFSETQ. CDR3 nucleotide sequence: TGCGCCAGCAGCCAGCTAGCGGGGGAAACCTACGAGCAGTACTTC. This translates into CASSQLAGETYEQYF.